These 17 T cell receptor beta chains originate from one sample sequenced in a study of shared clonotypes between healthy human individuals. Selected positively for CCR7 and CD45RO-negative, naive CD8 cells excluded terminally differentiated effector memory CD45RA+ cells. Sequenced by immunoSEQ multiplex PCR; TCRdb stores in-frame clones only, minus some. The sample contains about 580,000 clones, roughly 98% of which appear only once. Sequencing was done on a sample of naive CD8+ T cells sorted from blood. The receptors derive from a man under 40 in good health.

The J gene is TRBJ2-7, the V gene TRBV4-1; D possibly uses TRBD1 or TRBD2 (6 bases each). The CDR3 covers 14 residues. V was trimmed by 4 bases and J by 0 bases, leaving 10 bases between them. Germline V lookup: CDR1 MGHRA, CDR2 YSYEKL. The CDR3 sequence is CASSPRDNSYEQYF. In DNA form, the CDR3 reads TGCGCCAGCAGCCCGCGGGACAACTCCTACGAGCAGTACTTC.

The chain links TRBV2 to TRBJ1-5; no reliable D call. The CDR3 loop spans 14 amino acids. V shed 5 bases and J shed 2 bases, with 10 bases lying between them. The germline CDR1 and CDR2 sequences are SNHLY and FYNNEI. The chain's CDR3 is CASSLLDGNQPQHF. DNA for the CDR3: TGTGCCAGCAGTCTACTCGACGGCAATCAGCCCCAGCATTTT.

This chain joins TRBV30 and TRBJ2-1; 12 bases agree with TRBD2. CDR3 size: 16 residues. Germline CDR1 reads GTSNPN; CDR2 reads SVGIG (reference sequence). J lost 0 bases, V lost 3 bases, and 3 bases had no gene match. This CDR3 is CAWSSLAGGSYNEQFF. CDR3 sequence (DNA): TGTGCCTGGAGCTCACTAGCGGGAGGCTCCTACAATGAGCAGTTCTTC.

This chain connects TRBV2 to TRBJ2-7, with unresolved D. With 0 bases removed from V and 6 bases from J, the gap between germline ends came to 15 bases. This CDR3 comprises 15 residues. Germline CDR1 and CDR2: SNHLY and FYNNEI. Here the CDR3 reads CASSEAGGTLSEQYF. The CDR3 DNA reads TGTGCCAGCAGTGAAGCCGGCGGAACCCTCTCCGAGCAGTACTTC.

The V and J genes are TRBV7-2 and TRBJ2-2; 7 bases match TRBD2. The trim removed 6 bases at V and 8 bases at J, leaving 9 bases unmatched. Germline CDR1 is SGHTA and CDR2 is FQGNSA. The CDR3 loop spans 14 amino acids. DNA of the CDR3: TGTGCCAGCAGTTCTAGCGGAACAGTGGGGGAGCTGTTTTTT. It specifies CASSSSGTVGELFF.

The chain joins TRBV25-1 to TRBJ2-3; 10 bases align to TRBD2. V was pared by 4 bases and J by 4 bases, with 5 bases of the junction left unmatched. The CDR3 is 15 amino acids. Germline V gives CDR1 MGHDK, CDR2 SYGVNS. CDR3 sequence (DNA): TGTGCCAGCAGTGTAGCGGGAGGTAGGGCAGATACGCAGTATTTT. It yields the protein CASSVAGGRADTQYF.

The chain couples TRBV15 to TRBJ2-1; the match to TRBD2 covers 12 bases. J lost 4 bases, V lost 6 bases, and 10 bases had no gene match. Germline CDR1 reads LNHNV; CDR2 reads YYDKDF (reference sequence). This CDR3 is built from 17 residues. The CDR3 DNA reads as TGTGCCACCAGTTTATCCGGGACTAGCGGGTGGTACAATGAGCAGTTCTTC. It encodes CATSLSGTSGWYNEQFF.

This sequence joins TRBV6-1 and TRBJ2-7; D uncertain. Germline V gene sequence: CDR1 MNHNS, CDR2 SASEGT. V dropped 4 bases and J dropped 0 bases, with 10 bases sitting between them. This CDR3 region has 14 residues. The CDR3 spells CASSARTGSYEQYF. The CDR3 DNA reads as TGTGCCAGCAGTGCCCGGACGGGCTCCTACGAGCAGTACTTC.

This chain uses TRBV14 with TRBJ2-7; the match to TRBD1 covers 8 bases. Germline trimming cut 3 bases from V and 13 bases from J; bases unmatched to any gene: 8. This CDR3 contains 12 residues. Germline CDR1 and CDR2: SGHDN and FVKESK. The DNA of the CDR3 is TGTGCCAGCAGCCAGGACAGGGTTAGTCCATACTTC. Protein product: CASSQDRVSPYF.

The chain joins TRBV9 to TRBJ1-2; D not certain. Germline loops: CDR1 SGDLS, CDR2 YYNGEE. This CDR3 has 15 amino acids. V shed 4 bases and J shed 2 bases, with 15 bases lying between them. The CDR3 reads CASSPRGAANYGYTF. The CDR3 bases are TGTGCCAGCAGCCCCCGAGGTGCTGCAAACTATGGCTACACCTTC.

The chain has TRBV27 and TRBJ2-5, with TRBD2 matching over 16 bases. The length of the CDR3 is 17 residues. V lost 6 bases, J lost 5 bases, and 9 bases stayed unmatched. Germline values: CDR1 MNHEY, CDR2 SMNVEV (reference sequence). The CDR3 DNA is TGTGCCAGCAGACCTACGGGACTAGCGGGAGGGCTGGAGACCCAGTACTTC. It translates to CASRPTGLAGGLETQYF.

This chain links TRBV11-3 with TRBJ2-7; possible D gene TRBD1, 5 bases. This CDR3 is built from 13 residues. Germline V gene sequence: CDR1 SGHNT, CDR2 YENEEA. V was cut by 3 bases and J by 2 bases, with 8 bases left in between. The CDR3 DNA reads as TGTGCCAGCAGCTTCAGGACAACCTACGAGCAGTACTTC. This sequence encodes CASSFRTTYEQYF.

The CDR3 DNA sequence: TGTGCCAGCGGGGCAGGGGGCTCCGGGGAGCTGTTTTTT. Translated: CASGAGGSGELFF. The chain joins TRBV2 to TRBJ2-2; 8 nucleotides match TRBD1. The CDR3 sequence is 13 residues long. The J segment lost 6 bases and the V segment lost 8 bases, leaving 5 bases of the junction unmatched. CDR1 SNHLY and CDR2 FYNNEI come from the germline V gene.

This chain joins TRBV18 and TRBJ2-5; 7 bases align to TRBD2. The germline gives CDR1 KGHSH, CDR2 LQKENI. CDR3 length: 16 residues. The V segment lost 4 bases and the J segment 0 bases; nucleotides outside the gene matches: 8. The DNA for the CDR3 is TGTGCCAGCTCACTGCGGAACGGGGGGTACCAAGAGACCCAGTACTTC. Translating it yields CASSLRNGGYQETQYF.

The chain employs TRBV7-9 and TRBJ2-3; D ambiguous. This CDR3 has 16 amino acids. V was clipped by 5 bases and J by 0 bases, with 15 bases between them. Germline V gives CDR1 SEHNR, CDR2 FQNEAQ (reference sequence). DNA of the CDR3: TGTGCCAGCAGCGATTTGGACCTCACTAGCACAGATACGCAGTATTTT. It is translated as CASSDLDLTSTDTQYF.

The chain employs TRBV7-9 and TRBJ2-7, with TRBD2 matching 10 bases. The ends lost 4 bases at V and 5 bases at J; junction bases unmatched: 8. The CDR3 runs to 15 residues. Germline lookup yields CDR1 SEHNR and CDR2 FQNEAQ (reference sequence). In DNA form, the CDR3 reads TGTGCCAGCAGCTACTCCCTAGCGGGAGCTAACGAGCAGTACTTC. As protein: CASSYSLAGANEQYF.

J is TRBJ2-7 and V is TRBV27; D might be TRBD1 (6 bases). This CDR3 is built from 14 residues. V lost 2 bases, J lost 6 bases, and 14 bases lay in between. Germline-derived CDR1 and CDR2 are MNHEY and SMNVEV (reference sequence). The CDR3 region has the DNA TGTGCCAGCAGTTTAGGGGGCGTCTGGGGCGAGCAGTACTTC. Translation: CASSLGGVWGEQYF.